Listed here are 11 T cell receptor beta chains from one sample, sequenced in a study of T-cell memory formation after mild COVID-19. TCRdb recomputed calls from the 5' RACE reads with MiXCR, one row per CDR3 protein. The sample contains 140,000 to 150,000 distinct CDR3 sequences, roughly 6.2% of which appear only once. The specimen was PBMCs or a T cell subset sorted from them (not recorded which). The receptors shown here come from an adult woman who had mild COVID-19 (a few samples of this study predate the infection). Cell type and time point are not known.

This clonotype appeared many times. This chain links TRBV6-5 with TRBJ2-1, with 7 bases lining up with TRBD2. CDR3 length: 14 amino acids. The J segment lost 6 bases and the V segment lost 7 bases, leaving 9 bases of the junction unmatched. Germline-derived CDR1 and CDR2 are MNHEY and SVGAGI. The CDR3 nucleotides read TGTGCCAGCACCACCCTAGCGGAGCGCAATGAGCAGTTCTTC. It yields the protein CASTTLAERNEQFF.

This clonotype was observed many times. The rearrangement uses TRBV28 and TRBJ2-7; no definite D call. Trimming took off 6 bases at V and 2 bases at J, with 8 bases between the two ends. CDR1 MDHEN and CDR2 SYDVKM come from the germline V gene. This CDR3 comprises 12 residues. CDR3 bases: TGTGCCAGCAGCCAACAAGCCTACGAGCAGTACTTC. As protein: CASSQQAYEQYF.

The J gene is TRBJ2-5, the V gene TRBV29-1; 7 bases align to TRBD2. This CDR3 is built from 14 residues. CDR1 and CDR2 (germline): SQVTM, ANQGSEA. Trimming took 4 bases from V and 0 from J; bases not matched to a gene: 5. In DNA, the CDR3 is TGCAGCGTTGGCGTGGGACTACACCAAGAGACCCAGTACTTC. Its protein product is CSVGVGLHQETQYF. Using reference TRBV29-1 and TRBJ2-5 for the parts outside the CDR3, the full variable domain is SAVISQKPSRDICQRGTSLTIQCQVDSQVTMMFWYRQQPGQSLTLIATANQGSEATYESGFVIDKFPISRPNLTFSTLTVSNMSPEDSSIYLCSVGVGLHQETQYFGPGTRLLVL.

This clonotype turned up a few times. The chain links TRBV21-1 to TRBJ2-7; the DNA was not compared with TRBD2, the D call given in the table. TRBV21-1 is an annotated pseudogene. The CDR3 is made up of 14 amino acids. The CDR3 loop reads CASSKRLSTYEQYF. The CDR3 DNA reads TGTGCCAGCAGCAAAAGACTATCCACATACGAGCAGTACTTC.

The genes are TRBV12-3 or TRBV12-4 and TRBJ2-7; the D gene could be TRBD1 or TRBD2 (5 bases each). The CDR3 covers 14 residues. Trimming shortened V by 6 bases and J by 0 bases, and 12 bases separated the two germline ends. The CDR3 DNA reads as TGTGCCAGCAGACGGGACGCCCTCTCCTACGAGCAGTACTTC. This codes for CASRRDALSYEQYF.

This clonotype was found a few times. The rearrangement uses TRBV5-6 and TRBJ1-1, with TRBD1 identical over 7 bases. The V segment lost 3 bases and the J segment 0 bases; nucleotides outside the gene matches: 11. CDR3 length equals 17 residues. Per the germline V gene, CDR1 is SGHDT and CDR2 is YYEEEE. In DNA form, the CDR3 reads TGTGCCAGCAGCTCGGTCCCCACAGGGGACATGAACACTGAAGCTTTCTTT. Translated: CASSSVPTGDMNTEAFF.

This clonotype was counted only a few times. The CDR3 bases are TGTGCCTGGAGTGTATGGGGGACAATGAACACTGAAGCTTTCTTT. Its protein product is CAWSVWGTMNTEAFF. V usage is TRBV30 and J usage is TRBJ1-1, with TRBD1 as a possible D gene (6 bases). The V and J ends lost 0 bases and 0 bases respectively, with 11 bases between them. CDR3 length equals 15 residues. CDR1 and CDR2 from the germline V gene are GTSNPN and SVGIG (reference sequence).

This clonotype was counted only a few times. This chain connects TRBV12-3 or TRBV12-4 to TRBJ2-5; 14 nucleotides agree with TRBD2. This CDR3 spans 18 amino acids. V lost 6 bases, J lost 2 bases, and 11 bases stayed unmatched. CDR3 loop: CASRGPGLAGGSQETQYF. The CDR3 DNA follows: TGTGCCAGCAGGGGGCCAGGACTAGCGGGGGGTAGTCAAGAGACCCAGTACTTC.

This clonotype was recorded at least ten times. The chain uses TRBV6-2 or TRBV6-3 and TRBJ2-5; 9 nucleotides match TRBD2. This CDR3 contains 15 residues. Germline values: CDR1 MNHEY, CDR2 SVGEGT. Losses at the gene ends were 6 bases for V and 5 bases for J; bases not matched to a gene: 10. The CDR3 DNA follows: TGTGCCAGCAGCCAGCGGGGGGAACCACGTGAGACCCAGTACTTC. It is translated as CASSQRGEPRETQYF.

This clonotype has ten or more counts. The rearrangement links TRBV20-1 to TRBJ1-5, with 8 bases fitting TRBD1. CDR3 size: 14 residues. The V segment lost 3 bases and the J segment 5 bases; nucleotides outside the gene matches: 6. Per germline, CDR1 DFQATT and CDR2 SNEGSKA (reference sequence). The CDR3 sequence: CSASRTGRHQPQHF. In DNA form, the CDR3 reads TGCAGTGCTAGCAGGACAGGGAGGCATCAGCCCCAGCATTTT.

This clonotype was observed a few times. V and J are TRBV20-1 and TRBJ1-2; D uncertain. Germline V gives CDR1 DFQATT, CDR2 SNEGSKA (reference sequence). Trimming removed 2 bases from V and 0 bases from J, with 13 bases in between. This CDR3 has 15 residues. The CDR3 bases are TGCAGTGCTAGACGAGGCCCAGCAGCTAACTATGGCTACACCTTC. Translation: CSARRGPAANYGYTF.